This note documents a single TCR beta chain sequence. In its sample, this clonotype was seen a few times. What antigen it recognizes has not been identified. The record has no base qualities; no much larger clone is one base away. The record originates from a study of CD8+CD57+ T cells in acquired aplastic anemia (dated by TCRdb to the late 2010s). Study-level background: A mean of 3.2 ug of DNA, ranging from roughly 0.19 to 30 ug, was extracted from sorted CD4+ and CD8+ cells. A CD8+CD57+ expansion meant a frequency higher than the mean frequency seen in healthy subjects. Results and caveats for the whole study, not just this receptor: Roughly 29 CD8+ CDR3 sequences were found to be shared between patients and controls, but these sequences appeared to be highly expressed in patients and within the immunodominant clones of the patients. Between patients and healthy controls, no significant difference in CD8+ Simpson's diversity was found (P=0.060).

Patients chosen for sequencing had shown expansion of CD8+CD57+ cells by flow cytometry. All patients had severe acquired aplastic anemia diagnosed by International Study of Aplastic Anemia and Agranulocytosis and Camitta criteria. Patients had received no therapy at the time of blood sampling. TCR repertoires of sorted CD4+ and CD8+ blood T cells from severe aplastic anemia patients and healthy subjects were deep-sequenced in the study. Patients were enrolled under clinicaltrials.gov protocols 00001620, 01623167, 00001397, 00071045, 00081523 and 00961064 in the USA. Ficoll-Paque density gradient centrifugation was used to isolate peripheral blood mononuclear cells. Before DNA was extracted, CD4+ and CD8+ T cells were sorted using either FACS or magnetic beads. Genomic DNA served as template for TCR beta VDJ combination and CDR3 sequence profiling. An Illumina HiSeq 2000 was the platform used for TCR repertoire sequencing. The paper's processing steps were these. Repertoire assessment relied on Simpson's diversity index, CDR3 size and DJ length profiles, and TRBV/TRBJ rearrangement plots. The most abundant DNA sequence in the deep sequencing data was taken as the immunodominant clone. CDR3 amino acid sequences were checked for sharing across subjects and were also compared against the VDJdb database and published repertoires. The public sequencing data were trimmed at Q25 with fastp and processed into clonotypes with MiXCR by TCRdb, which kept only in-frame beta chains. Every distinct CDR3 protein forms one entry, paired with its most common genes and DNA. These V and J calls derive from TCRdb rather than the authors' analysis. This sample comprises 150,000 to 180,000 distinct CDR3 sequences, 52% of them detected only once. Approximately 12% of the sample is held by the ten biggest clonotypes.

The germline V gene (reference sequence) sets CDR1 to LNHNV and CDR2 to YYDKDF. V is cut back by 0 bases and J by 7 bases, with 4 bases in the junction unmatched. Taken from cysteine to phenylalanine, the CDR3 has 15 residues. Only CDR3 DNA remains: 45 bases, in frame from the first base. This sequence originates from a human donor with aplastic anemia. The sample was sorted CD4+, CD8+, or CD8+CD57+ T cells (not recorded which) from PBMCs. The chain joins TRBV15 to TRBJ2-1, with 9 central nucleotides matching TRBD2. The DNA sequence follows: TGTGCCACCAGCAGAGAGCTAGCGGGAAGTAATGAGCAGTTCTTC. It translates as CATSRELAGSNEQFF.